The 2 T cell receptor beta chains below come from one sample, sequenced in a study of T-cell memory formation after mild COVID-19. TCRdb reprocessed the 5' RACE reads via MiXCR and lists one record per CDR3 protein. The sample records almost 550,000 distinct CDR3 sequences, roughly 22% being singletons. The sequencing input was PBMCs or a T cell subset sorted from them (not recorded which). Every receptor here comes from an adult woman who had mild COVID-19 (a few samples of this study predate the infection). Cell type and time point are not known.

This chain uses TRBV21-1 with TRBJ1-3. TRBV21-1 counts as a pseudogene. The CDR3 loop spans 18 amino acids. The DNA of the CDR3 is TGTGCCAGCAGCAAAGGAGTAGGAGGGAAACCTCCTGGAAACACCATATATTTT. Protein sequence: CASSKGVGGKPPGNTIYF.

This clonotype showed up just a few times. The V call is TRBV4-1, the J call TRBJ2-1; possibly TRBD1 or TRBD2 for D (5 bases each). There are 13 residues in the CDR3. CDR1 and CDR2 (germline): MGHRA, YSYEKL. V was clipped by 2 bases and J by 8 bases, with 10 bases between them. DNA for the CDR3: TGCGCCAGCAGCCAACCCGGGACCTATGAGCAGTTCTTC. Its protein is CASSQPGTYEQFF.